This T cell receptor (beta chain) was retrieved from a study of blood T cell repertoires in COVID-19. The CDR3 is made up of 14 amino acids. Germline V gene data show CDR1 as LNHDA and CDR2 as SQIVND (reference sequence). The ends were cut back, 3 bases at V and 1 base at J, with 9 bases in the middle. The data were produced by immunoSEQ multiplex PCR, yet TCRdb's version contains in-frame clones alone and is incomplete. The sample holds about 200,000 clones, less than 85% seen once. V and J are TRBV19 and TRBJ1-2; D call uncertain. The material sequenced was peripheral blood. The receptor was isolated from an elderly woman with COVID-19, enrolled during active disease. The CDR3 nucleotides are TGTGCCAGTAGTATCGGGAACATTAACTATGGCTACACCTTC. This translates into CASSIGNINYGYTF.